These 3 T cell receptor beta chains came from one sample sequenced in a study of beta chain features in type 1 diabetes. What was sequenced were expressed TCRB transcripts, since all of the isolated RNA had been reverse transcribed. Sequenced by immunoSEQ multiplex PCR; TCRdb stores in-frame clones only, minus some. The sample lists some 360,000 clones; about 19% were seen once. Input material: naive CD4+ T cells from blood. These receptor sequences come from a woman younger than 35 in good health.

A few counts support this clone. Other DNA sequences in this sample translate to the same CDR3. The genes are TRBV18 and TRBJ1-1; 10 bases agree with TRBD1. This CDR3 is built from 14 residues. Germline CDR1 KGHSH, CDR2 LQKENI. V lost 3 bases and J lost 5; bases outside the gene matches: 3. The CDR3 coding sequence is TGTGCCAGCTCACCCGGGACAGGGGATACTGAAGCTTTCTTT. This encodes CASSPGTGDTEAFF.

This clone was observed a handful of times. The chain carries TRBV13 and TRBJ2-4; TRBD2 is a possible D gene (6 bases). Deletions cut 1 base from V and 6 bases from J, with 13 bases between. The CDR3 extends over 15 amino acids. Germline V gene data show CDR1 as PRHDT and CDR2 as FYEKMQ (reference sequence). The CDR3 reads CASSLAGLGGNIQYF. Written as DNA, the CDR3 is TGTGCCAGCAGCTTAGCGGGCTTGGGGGGAAACATTCAGTACTTC.

The sample holds one count of this clone. J is TRBJ2-7 and V is TRBV5-1; TRBD2 might be the D (7 bases). The V gene's germline CDR1 is SGHRS and CDR2 YFSETQ. The V and J ends lost 0 bases and 3 bases respectively, with 16 bases between them. The CDR3 contains 16 residues. CDR3 sequence reads: CASSLEPGGHNYEQYF. As DNA, the CDR3 is TGCGCCAGCAGCTTGGAACCGGGGGGCCATAACTACGAGCAGTACTTC.